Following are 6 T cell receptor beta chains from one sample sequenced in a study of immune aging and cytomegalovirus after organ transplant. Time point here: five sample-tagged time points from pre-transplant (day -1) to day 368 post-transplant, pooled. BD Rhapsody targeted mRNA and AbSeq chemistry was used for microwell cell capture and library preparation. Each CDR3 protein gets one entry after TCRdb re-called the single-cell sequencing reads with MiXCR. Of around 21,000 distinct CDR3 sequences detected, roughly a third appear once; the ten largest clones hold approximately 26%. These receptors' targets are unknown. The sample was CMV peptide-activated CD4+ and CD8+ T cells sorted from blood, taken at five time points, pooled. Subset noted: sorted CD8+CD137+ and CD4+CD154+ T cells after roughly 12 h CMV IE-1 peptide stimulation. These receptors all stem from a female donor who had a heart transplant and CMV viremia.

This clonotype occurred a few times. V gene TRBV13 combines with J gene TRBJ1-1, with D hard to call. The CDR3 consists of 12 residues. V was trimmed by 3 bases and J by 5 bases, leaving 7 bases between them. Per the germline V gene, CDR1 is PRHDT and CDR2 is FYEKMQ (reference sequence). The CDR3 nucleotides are TGTGCCAGCAGCTTTTCGGGAACTGAAGCTTTCTTT. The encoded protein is CASSFSGTEAFF. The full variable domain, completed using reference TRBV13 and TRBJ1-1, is AAGVIQSPRHLIKEKRETATLKCYPIPRHDTVYWYQQGPGQDPQFLISFYEKMQSDKGSIPDRFSAQQFSDYHSELNMSSLELGDSALYFCASSFSGTEAFFGQGTRLTVV.

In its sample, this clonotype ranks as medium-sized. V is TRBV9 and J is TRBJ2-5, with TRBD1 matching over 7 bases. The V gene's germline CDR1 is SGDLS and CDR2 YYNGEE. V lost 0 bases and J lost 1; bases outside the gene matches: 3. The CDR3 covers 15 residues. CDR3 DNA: TGTGCCAGCAGCGTAGGGGGGACAGCCCAAGAGACCCAGTACTTC. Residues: CASSVGGTAQETQYF.

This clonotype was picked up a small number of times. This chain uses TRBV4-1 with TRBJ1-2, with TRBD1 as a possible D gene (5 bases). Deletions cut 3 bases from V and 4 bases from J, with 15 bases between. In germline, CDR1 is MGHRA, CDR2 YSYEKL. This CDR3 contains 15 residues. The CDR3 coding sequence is TGCGCCAGCAGCCAGGCGCTGGGACCGCTCTATGGCTACACCTTC. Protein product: CASSQALGPLYGYTF.

CDR3 DNA sequence: TGTGCCAGCAGTTCTCGGTGGGGGGGCGAGCAGTACTTC. This encodes CASSSRWGGEQYF. The chain has TRBV28 and TRBJ2-7; TRBD2 aligns across 7 bases. The V gene end was trimmed by 4 bases and the J gene end by 6 bases; junction bases not matched to a gene: 6. From germline, CDR1 is MDHEN and CDR2 SYDVKM. The CDR3 contains 13 residues.

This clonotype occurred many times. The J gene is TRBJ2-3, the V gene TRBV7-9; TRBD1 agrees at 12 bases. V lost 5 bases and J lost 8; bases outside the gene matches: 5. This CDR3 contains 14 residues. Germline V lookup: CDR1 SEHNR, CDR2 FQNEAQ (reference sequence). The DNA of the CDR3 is TGTGCCAGCAGCACGGGACAGGGGGCTTCTACGCAGTATTTT. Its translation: CASSTGQGASTQYF. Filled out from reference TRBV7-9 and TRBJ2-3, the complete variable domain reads DTGVSQNPRHKITKRGQNVTFRCDPISEHNRLYWYRQTLGQGPEFLTYFQNEAQLEKSRLLSDRFSAERPKGSFSTLEIQRTEQGDSAMYLCASSTGQGASTQYFGPGTRLTVL.

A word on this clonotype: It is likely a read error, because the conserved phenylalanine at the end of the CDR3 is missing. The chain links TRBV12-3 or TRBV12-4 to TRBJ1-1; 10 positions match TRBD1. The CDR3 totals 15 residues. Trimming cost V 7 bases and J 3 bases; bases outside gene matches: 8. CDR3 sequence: CASNKPGQGHTEAFL. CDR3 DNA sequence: TGTGCCAGCAATAAGCCGGGACAGGGGCACACTGAAGCTTTCCTT.